This TCR beta chain originates from a study of blood T cell repertoires in COVID-19. Study as a whole: Samples came from the United States, Italy and Spain, spanning acute and convalescent COVID-19. PBMCs, B-cell-depleted T cells, or T cells provided the cDNA or gDNA that made up the material.

Original analysis: Estimation of nucleated cell counts was performed using reference gene primer amplification. Measured with immunoSEQ multiplex PCR; TCRdb has only the in-frame clones, and not every one. The V and J calls and clone size are taken from that table; D and trimming were inferred from the DNA. In the table there are some 160,000 clones, around four fifths of which are singletons. The CDR3 contains 15 residues. Germline values: CDR1 LNHDA, CDR2 SQIVND (reference sequence). V lost 2 bases, J lost 2 bases, and 12 bases lay in between. Material for sequencing was peripheral blood. The V and J genes are TRBV19 and TRBJ1-1, with unresolved D. The TCR sequence derives from an older man with active or convalescent COVID-19. CDR3 sequence: CASSITGTENTEAFF. CDR3 coding DNA: TGTGCCAGTAGTATAACGGGAACAGAAAACACTGAAGCTTTCTTT.